Each of the 27 T cell receptor beta chains below was sequenced from the same sample in a study of blood T cell repertoires in COVID-19. Profiled with immunoSEQ multiplex PCR; TCRdb holds only in-frame clones, not every one. Here the sample spans about 50,000 clones, 76% being singletons. Sequenced sample: peripheral blood. Receptors originate from a middle-aged man with active or convalescent COVID-19.

This clone was counted a single time. V gene TRBV5-6 combines with J gene TRBJ1-5; 10 bases align to TRBD1. CDR3 length: 15 residues. The J segment lost 7 bases and the V segment lost 0 bases, leaving 4 bases of the junction unmatched. Germline V gene lookup returns CDR1 SGHDT and CDR2 YYEEEE. The CDR3 spells CASSLGQGARQPQHF. The CDR3 nucleotides read TGTGCCAGCAGCTTGGGACAGGGGGCGCGACAGCCCCAGCATTTT.

This chain uses TRBV6-6 with TRBJ2-1, with 12 bases aligning to TRBD2. Trimming took 2 bases from V and 5 from J; bases not matched to a gene: 4. Germline CDR1 is MNHNY and CDR2 is SVGAGI (reference sequence). The CDR3 loop spans 16 amino acids. For the CDR3, the DNA is TGTGCCAGCAGTTACCCCGGACTAGCGGGGAACAATGAGCAGTTCTTC. Amino acid sequence: CASSYPGLAGNNEQFF.

The gene calls are TRBV11-2 and TRBJ2-5, with D perhaps TRBD2 (7 bases). Germline assignment: CDR1 SGHAT and CDR2 FQNNGV. The CDR3 consists of 14 residues. V was trimmed by 5 bases and J by 5 bases, leaving 15 bases between them. CDR3 in amino acids: CASSPTRGGETQYF. The CDR3 DNA is TGTGCCAGCAGCCCAACTAGGGGGGGGGAGACCCAGTACTTC.

This clone has a single count. This chain joins TRBV7-6 and TRBJ2-7; D may be TRBD1 (6 bases). Trimming cost V 3 bases and J 5 bases, with 17 bases left between them. Germline assignment: CDR1 SGHVS and CDR2 FNYEAQ. The CDR3 loop spans 15 amino acids. The CDR3 DNA reads TGTGCCAGCAGCTTTACCGATGGCAGGGGTCACGAGCAGTACTTC. Its translation is CASSFTDGRGHEQYF.

V gene TRBV29-1 combines with J gene TRBJ2-3, with TRBD2 as a possible D gene (6 bases). The CDR3 runs 12 residues. Germline-derived CDR1 and CDR2 are SQVTM and ANQGSEA. V shed 7 bases and J shed 0 bases, with 8 bases lying between them. As DNA, the CDR3 is TGCAGCGAAGGGACTAGCACAGATACGCAGTATTTT. This gives the protein CSEGTSTDTQYF.

The CDR3: CASSPYSYTEAFF. As DNA, the CDR3 is TGTGCCAGCAGCCCTTACAGTTACACTGAAGCTTTCTTT. The rearrangement links TRBV27 to TRBJ1-1; D ambiguous. The CDR3 sequence is 13 residues long. Germline assignment: CDR1 MNHEY and CDR2 SMNVEV (reference sequence). V was cut by 6 bases and J by 3 bases, with 11 bases left in between.

The J gene is TRBJ2-5, the V gene TRBV3-1 (or the pseudogene TRBV3-2); possibly TRBD2 for D (5 bases). The CDR3 runs 15 residues. The V and J ends lost 1 base and 4 bases respectively, with 13 bases between them. From germline, CDR1 is LGHDT and CDR2 YNNKEL (reference sequence). The CDR3 nucleotides are TGTGCCAGCAGCCAAGGGAAGAGGAGGCGAGAGACCCAGTACTTC. Its protein is CASSQGKRRRETQYF.

The CDR3 nucleotides read TGTGCCAGCAGGGCCCAGGGATCCAATCAGCCCCAGCATTTT. Residues: CASRAQGSNQPQHF. This rearrangement joins TRBV6-5 to TRBJ1-5, with TRBD1 as a possible D gene (5 bases). Germline CDR1 MNHEY, CDR2 SVGAGI. CDR3 length: 14 residues. V was shortened by 6 bases and J by 3 bases, with 12 bases between the two germline ends.

This clone was counted only a few times. V gene TRBV5-5 combines with J gene TRBJ2-7; 10 nucleotides match TRBD2. Germline values: CDR1 SGHKS, CDR2 YYEKEE (reference sequence). CDR3 length: 14 residues. Germline trimming cut 4 bases from V and 6 bases from J; bases unmatched to any gene: 7. CDR3 sequence (DNA): TGTGCCAGCAGCGGGAGCGGGGGGGCCGGCGAGCAGTACTTC. Its protein product is CASSGSGGAGEQYF.

A remark on this clone: Germline is not matched at one junction end, which may reflect a read error. CDR3 sequence: CASSSFGAKTGELFF. CDR3 DNA: TGCGCCAGCAGCTCGTTTGGAGCGAAAACCGGGGAGCTGTTTTTT. The genes are TRBV5-1 and TRBJ2-2; no clear D. This CDR3 has 15 amino acids. Germline V gene data show CDR1 as SGHRS and CDR2 as YFSETQ.

The CDR3 sequence: CASSRGVNTEAFF. CDR3 nucleotide sequence: TGTGCCAGCAGCCGGGGGGTGAACACTGAAGCTTTCTTT. This chain uses TRBV5-6 with TRBJ1-1, with D maybe TRBD1 (5 bases). The CDR3 is made up of 13 amino acids. The V gene's germline CDR1 is SGHDT and CDR2 YYEEEE. The ends were cut back, 4 bases at V and 0 bases at J, with 7 bases in the middle. The whole variable domain, filled in from reference TRBV5-6 and TRBJ1-1, reads DAGVTQSPTHLIKTRGQQVTLRCSPKSGHDTVSWYQQALGQGPQFIFQYYEEEERQRGNFPDRFSGHQFPNYSSELNVNALLLGDSALYLCASSRGVNTEAFFGQGTRLTVV.

The chain combines TRBV3-1 (or the pseudogene TRBV3-2) with TRBJ1-2; TRBD1 is a possible D gene (5 bases). Germline lookup yields CDR1 LGHDT and CDR2 YNNKEL (reference sequence). Trimming removed 4 bases at V and 6 bases at J, with 21 bases between. The CDR3 is 16 residues long. This chain's CDR3 is CASSRTARDVFHGYTF. The CDR3 DNA reads TGTGCCAGCAGCCGAACGGCCAGGGATGTCTTTCATGGCTACACCTTC.

This chain joins TRBV6-5 and TRBJ2-2, with 8 bases aligning to TRBD1. The CDR3 loop spans 14 amino acids. The germline V gene encodes CDR1 MNHEY and CDR2 SVGAGI. The DNA for the CDR3 is TGTGCGACAGGGGCCATCTTTAACACCGGGGAGCTGTTTTTT. Its translation is CATGAIFNTGELFF.

This chain links TRBV10-1 with TRBJ2-7; 8 bases are shared with TRBD2. V shed 5 bases and J 2 bases; nucleotides not matched to a gene: 2. Germline CDR1 and CDR2: WNHNN and SYGVQD (reference sequence). The length of the CDR3 is 13 residues. CDR3 in DNA: TGCGCCAGCAGTCGAGCGGGGGCCTACGAGCAGTACTTC. It encodes CASSRAGAYEQYF.

This clone showed up just once. V usage is TRBV3-1 (or the pseudogene TRBV3-2) and J usage is TRBJ1-3; the D is unclear. The germline V gene has CDR1 LGHDT and CDR2 YNNKEL (reference sequence). The V end was cut by 1 base, the J end by 1 base, with 8 bases between. The CDR3 is 15 amino acids. The CDR3 region is CASSQGRASGNTIYF. The CDR3 region has the DNA TGTGCCAGCAGCCAAGGGCGAGCGTCTGGAAACACCATATATTTT.

This clone was seen once. This chain connects TRBV10-1 to TRBJ2-7, with a tentative D call TRBD1 (6 bases). The CDR3 length is 13 residues. Germline V gene data show CDR1 as WNHNN and CDR2 as SYGVQD (reference sequence). V lost 3 bases, J lost 4 bases, and 10 bases lay in between. DNA for the CDR3: TGCGCCAGCAGTGAACAGGGCCTGTACGAGCAGTACTTC. Its protein product is CASSEQGLYEQYF.

The chain combines TRBV5-1 with TRBJ2-1; D perhaps matches TRBD2 (6 bases). Germline V CDR1 and CDR2: SGHRS, YFSETQ. The ends were cut back, 4 bases at V and 6 bases at J, with 14 bases in the middle. CDR3 size: 14 residues. CDR3: CASSLDTSPNEQFF. CDR3 in DNA: TGCGCCAGCAGCCTAGATACTAGCCCCAATGAGCAGTTCTTC. The whole variable domain, filled in from reference TRBV5-1 and TRBJ2-1, reads KAGVTQTPRYLIKTRGQQVTLSCSPISGHRSVSWYQQTPGQGLQFLFEYFSETQRNKGNFPGRFSGRQFSNSRSEMNVSTLELGDSALYLCASSLDTSPNEQFFGPGTRLTVL.

The rearrangement joins TRBV11-2 to TRBJ2-7; 9 bases agree with TRBD1. V was clipped by 3 bases and J by 3 bases; unmatched bases: 3. The germline CDR1 and CDR2 sequences are SGHAT and FQNNGV. The CDR3 runs to 14 residues. CDR3 sequence reads: CASSLTGGSYEQYF. The CDR3 DNA reads as TGTGCCAGCAGCTTGACAGGGGGGAGCTACGAGCAGTACTTC.

The chain carries TRBV5-1 and TRBJ2-3; D gene ambiguous. This CDR3 spans 14 amino acids. The germline V gene has CDR1 SGHRS and CDR2 YFSETQ. V was cut by 1 base and J by 7 bases, with 13 bases left in between. The CDR3 DNA sequence: TGCGCCAGCAGCTTGCTGGGCCTCGTCCATACGCAGTATTTT. This encodes CASSLLGLVHTQYF.

A few counts support this clone. In nucleotides, the CDR3 is TGCAGCGTTGAACTAGCCGCAGATACGCAGTATTTT. Translated: CSVELAADTQYF. This chain uses TRBV29-1 with TRBJ2-3; D may be TRBD2 (5 bases). The CDR3 runs to 12 residues. Between the trimmed V and J ends, which lost 2 bases and 4 bases, there was a span of 7 bases. Germline CDR1 SQVTM, CDR2 ANQGSEA.

The rearrangement joins TRBV12-3 or TRBV12-4 to TRBJ1-2; tentatively, D is TRBD1 (6 bases). Trimming took 8 bases from V and 2 from J, leaving 12 bases between them. The CDR3 consists of 13 residues. The CDR3 region has the DNA TGTGCCAGCGACAGAGGGGGAAACTATGGCTACACCTTC. Translation: CASDRGGNYGYTF.

The V gene is TRBV10-2, the J gene TRBJ2-7, with D perhaps TRBD2 (6 bases). The CDR3 runs 14 residues. Germline CDR1 is WSHSY and CDR2 is SAAADI. V gave up 2 bases and J gave up 3 bases, with 11 bases separating them. CDR3 DNA sequence: TGCGCCAGCAGTGAGAATGGGAGGTACTACGAGCAGTACTTC. As protein: CASSENGRYYEQYF.

CDR3 nucleotide sequence: TGTGCCAGCAGCCCACAAGGGCTAGCGGGGAACAATGAGCAGTTCTTC. Protein sequence: CASSPQGLAGNNEQFF. This chain links TRBV11-3 with TRBJ2-1, with 9 bases lining up with TRBD2. Germline CDR1 SGHNT, CDR2 YENEEA. The J segment lost 5 bases and the V segment lost 5 bases, leaving 10 bases of the junction unmatched. This CDR3 spans 16 amino acids. The full variable domain, in which reference TRBV11-3 and TRBJ2-1 provide the parts outside the CDR3, is EAGVVQSPRYKIIEKKQPVAFWCNPISGHNTLYWYLQNLGQGPELLIRYENEEAVDDSQLPKDRFSAERLKGVDSTLKIQPAELGDSAVYLCASSPQGLAGNNEQFFGPGTRLTVL.

The V and J genes are TRBV7-6 and TRBJ2-2; a possible D gene is TRBD2 (5 bases). The CDR3 is 13 amino acids. The germline V gene encodes CDR1 SGHVS and CDR2 FNYEAQ. V shed 7 bases and J shed 4 bases, with 10 bases lying between them. The CDR3 loop reads CASTPGSTGELFF. In DNA form, the CDR3 reads TGTGCCAGCACCCCGGGGAGCACCGGGGAGCTGTTTTTT.

This chain joins TRBV7-2 and TRBJ2-3; 8 positions agree with TRBD2. V lost 4 bases and J lost 4; bases outside the gene matches: 10. This CDR3 has 16 residues. The germline CDR1 and CDR2 sequences are SGHTA and FQGNSA. The CDR3 here is CASSSRTSLRADTQYF. The CDR3, as DNA: TGTGCCAGCAGCTCCCGGACTAGCCTCCGCGCAGATACGCAGTATTTT.

The rearrangement uses TRBV6-5 and TRBJ1-2; D is possibly TRBD1 (6 bases). The V end was cut by 5 bases, the J end by 1 base, with 14 bases between. Germline CDR1 reads MNHEY; CDR2 reads SVGAGI. The CDR3 length is 15 residues. As DNA, the CDR3 is TGTGCCAGCAGTCCGGGACATATTAATAACTATGGCTACACCTTC. Translating it yields CASSPGHINNYGYTF.

The genes are TRBV5-1 and TRBJ2-5; 8 bases match TRBD2. The germline CDR1 and CDR2 sequences are SGHRS and YFSETQ. V was pared by 5 bases and J by 6 bases, with 9 bases of the junction left unmatched. There are 14 residues in the CDR3. The CDR3 sequence: CASSQAGGGKTQYF. DNA for the CDR3: TGCGCCAGCAGTCAGGCGGGAGGAGGGAAGACCCAGTACTTC.